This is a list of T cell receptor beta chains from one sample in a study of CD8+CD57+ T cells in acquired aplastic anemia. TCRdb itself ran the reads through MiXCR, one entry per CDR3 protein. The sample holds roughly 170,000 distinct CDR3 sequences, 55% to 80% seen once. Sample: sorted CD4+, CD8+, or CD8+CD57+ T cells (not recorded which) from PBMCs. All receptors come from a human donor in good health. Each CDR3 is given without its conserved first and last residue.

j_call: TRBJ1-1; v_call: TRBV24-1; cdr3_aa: ATSQGTEAF
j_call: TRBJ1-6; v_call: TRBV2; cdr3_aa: ASSLGQQNSPLH
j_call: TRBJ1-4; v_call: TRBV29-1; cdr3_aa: SSRQGANEKLF
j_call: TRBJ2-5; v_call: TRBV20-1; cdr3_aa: SAVTGGTTQY
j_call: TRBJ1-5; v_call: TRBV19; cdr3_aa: ASSSRDREFQPQH
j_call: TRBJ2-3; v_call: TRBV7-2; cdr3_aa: ASSLTGGTDTQY
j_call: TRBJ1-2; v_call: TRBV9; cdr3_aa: ASDPAGQPNYGYT
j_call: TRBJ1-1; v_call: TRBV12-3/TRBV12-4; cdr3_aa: ASSEQGGRAEAF
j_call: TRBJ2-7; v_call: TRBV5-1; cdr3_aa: ASSLASPGGLGEQY
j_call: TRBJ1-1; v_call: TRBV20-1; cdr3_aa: SASTGTDTEAF
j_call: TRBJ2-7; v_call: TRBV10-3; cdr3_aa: AISAGTYEQY
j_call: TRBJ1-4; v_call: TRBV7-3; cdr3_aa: ASSLDPGKLF
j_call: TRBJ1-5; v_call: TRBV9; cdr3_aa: ASGGNQPQH
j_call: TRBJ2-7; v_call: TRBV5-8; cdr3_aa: ASTGTSGPYEQY
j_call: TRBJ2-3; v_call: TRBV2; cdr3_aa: ASNSLAGGRSADTQY
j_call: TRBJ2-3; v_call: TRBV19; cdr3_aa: ASSIVRASTDTQY
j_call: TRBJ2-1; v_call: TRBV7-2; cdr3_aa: VSSLASVQF
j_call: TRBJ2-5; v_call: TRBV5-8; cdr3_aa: ASSFGGRGPRETQY
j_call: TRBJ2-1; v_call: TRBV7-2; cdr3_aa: ASSLVLAGVHEQF
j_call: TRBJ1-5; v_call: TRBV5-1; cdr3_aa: ASSLGDRAGQPQH
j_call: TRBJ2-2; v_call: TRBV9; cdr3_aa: ASGYKFTGELF
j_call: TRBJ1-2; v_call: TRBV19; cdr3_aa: ASGGAGQWNASGYGYT
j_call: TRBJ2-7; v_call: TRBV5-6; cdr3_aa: ANPGSYEQY
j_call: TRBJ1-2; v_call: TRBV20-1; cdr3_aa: SASPWGYT
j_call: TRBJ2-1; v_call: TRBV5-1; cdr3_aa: ASSLASGQYNEQF
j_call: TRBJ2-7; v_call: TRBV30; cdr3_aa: ATEPRTGFLYEQY
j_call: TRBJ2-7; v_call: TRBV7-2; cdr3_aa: ASSHRQAVSYEQY
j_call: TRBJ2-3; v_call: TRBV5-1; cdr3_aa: ASSLGTGYMDTQY
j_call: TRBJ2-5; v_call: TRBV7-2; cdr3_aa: ASSQDRAKETQY
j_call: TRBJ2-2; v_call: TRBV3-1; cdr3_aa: ASSLPWGRSTGELF
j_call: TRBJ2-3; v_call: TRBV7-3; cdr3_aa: ASQGGLADTQY
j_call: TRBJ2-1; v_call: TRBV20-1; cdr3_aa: SARPYSGETYNEQF
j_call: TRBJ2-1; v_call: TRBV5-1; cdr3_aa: ASRDRAMYNEQF
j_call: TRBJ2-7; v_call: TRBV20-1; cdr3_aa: SARARETPGEQY
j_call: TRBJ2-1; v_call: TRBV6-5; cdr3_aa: ASSYAGQRPF
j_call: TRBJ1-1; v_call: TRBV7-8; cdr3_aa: ASSTRDRNTEAF
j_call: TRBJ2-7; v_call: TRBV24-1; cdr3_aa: ATSGGFQSYEQY
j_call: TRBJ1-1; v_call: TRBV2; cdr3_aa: AISLRGGNTEAF
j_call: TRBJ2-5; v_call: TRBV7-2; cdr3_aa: ASSTVRGREETQY
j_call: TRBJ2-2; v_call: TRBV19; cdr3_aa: ASSLGTGAGELF
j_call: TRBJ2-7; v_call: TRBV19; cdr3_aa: ASSAKGTGEKHEQY